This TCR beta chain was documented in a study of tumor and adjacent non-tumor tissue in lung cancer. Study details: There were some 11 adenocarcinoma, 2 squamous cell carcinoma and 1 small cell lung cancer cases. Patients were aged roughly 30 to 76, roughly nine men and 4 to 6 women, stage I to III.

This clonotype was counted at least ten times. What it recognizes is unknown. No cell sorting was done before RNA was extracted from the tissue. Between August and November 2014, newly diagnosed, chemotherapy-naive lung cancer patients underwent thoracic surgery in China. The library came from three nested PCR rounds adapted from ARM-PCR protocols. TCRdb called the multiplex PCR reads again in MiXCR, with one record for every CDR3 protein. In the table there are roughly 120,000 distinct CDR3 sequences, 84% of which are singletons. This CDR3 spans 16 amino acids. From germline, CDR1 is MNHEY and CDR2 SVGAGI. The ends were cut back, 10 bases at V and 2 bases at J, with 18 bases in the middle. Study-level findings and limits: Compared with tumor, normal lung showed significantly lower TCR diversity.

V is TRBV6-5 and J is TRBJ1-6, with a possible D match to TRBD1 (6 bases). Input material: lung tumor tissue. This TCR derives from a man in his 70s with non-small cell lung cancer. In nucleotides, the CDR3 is TGTGCCACTTTACAGGGAGCTCCTACCTATAATTCACCCCTCCACTTT. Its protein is CATLQGAPTYNSPLHF.